The sequence of this T cell receptor beta chain was determined in a study of cytomegalovirus exposure and HLA in healthy donors. Study-level information: A subsequent analysis stated that the 90 to 150 validation repertoires were run on the same platform as the roughly 710 first-cohort repertoires.

V lost 0 bases, J lost 2 bases, and 8 bases lay in between. The CDR3 is 15 amino acids. CDR1 and CDR2 (germline): SGHRS, YFSETQ. Overall study results and limits: The study labeled 170 or so TCR beta chains cytomegalovirus-associated. As was reported, the classifier diagnosed cytomegalovirus status with high specificity and sensitivity.

With respect to this clone: Its specificity is not known.

Some clones are missing from TCRdb's copy, which holds only in-frame ones; the method was immunoSEQ multiplex PCR. The sample holds a few hundred thousand clones; around 90% are singletons and the top ten take about 0.96%. The sequence derives from a man between 25 and 39 years old in good health and CMV-seronegative. This chain joins TRBV5-1 and TRBJ2-2; a possible D gene is TRBD1 (5 bases). Sequencing input: PBMCs. The CDR3 nucleotides read TGCGCCAGCAGCTTGGTAGGGGCAAACACCGGGGAGCTGTTTTTT. Protein product: CASSLVGANTGELFF.